This TCR beta chain was recorded in a study of identical twins. This CDR3 comprises 15 residues. The V and J ends lost 3 bases and 3 bases, in that order; junction bases with no gene match: 7. Looked up from germline, CDR1 is DFQATT and CDR2 is SNEGSKA (reference sequence). Points from the study as a whole: Memory repertoires showed no such pattern, whereas abundant cord blood beta clonotypes carried fewer insertions. It was cross-sectional statistical analysis, not following the same donors, that the conclusions relied on. In zero-insertion analyses, partial confounding could arise from invariant MAIT and iNKT cells.

The authors used template switching to add a universal primer site and gave cDNA unique molecular identifiers. MiXCR, run by TCRdb on the 5' RACE reads, gives a single entry per CDR3 protein. The repertoire holds under 1 million distinct CDR3 sequences, with 9% to 15% as singletons. This clonotype occurred a few times. Its antigen is as yet unknown. Another study also made use of these data, one on yellow fever vaccine responses in identical twins.

The sample comprised PBMCs. This rearrangement joins TRBV20-1 to TRBJ2-2; 7 bases are a match to TRBD2. The TCR was taken from a woman between 18 and 29 years old in good health. The CDR3 region is CSARTSMIDTGELFF. As DNA, the CDR3 is TGCAGTGCTAGGACTAGCATGATTGACACCGGGGAGCTGTTTTTT.